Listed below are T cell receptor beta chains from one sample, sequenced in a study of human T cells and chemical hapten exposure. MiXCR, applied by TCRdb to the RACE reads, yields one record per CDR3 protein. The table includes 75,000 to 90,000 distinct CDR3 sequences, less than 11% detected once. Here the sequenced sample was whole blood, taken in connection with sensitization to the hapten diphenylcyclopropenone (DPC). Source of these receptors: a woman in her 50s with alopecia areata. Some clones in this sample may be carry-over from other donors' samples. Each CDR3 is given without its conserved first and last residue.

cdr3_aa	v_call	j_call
ASSIQGRNTIY	TRBV7-9	TRBJ1-3
SVGGGESYNEQF	TRBV29-1	TRBJ2-1
ASSSRDEQF	TRBV5-1	TRBJ2-1
ASSLGLNDPYNEQF	TRBV11-2	TRBJ2-1
ASSQAYRGYYGYT	TRBV4-3	TRBJ1-2
ASSYWGQSNTGELF	TRBV12-3/TRBV12-4	TRBJ2-2
GGTSGSRVTQY	TRBV20-1	TRBJ2-3
ASSDSGRGNEQF	TRBV10-2	TRBJ2-1
ASSGLGLRQAWDSPLH	TRBV6-6	TRBJ1-6
ASSLGWDQPQH	TRBV7-2	TRBJ1-5
ASSYSTSLAGYNEQF	TRBV6-5	TRBJ2-1
ASRVAVSTDTQY	TRBV27	TRBJ2-3
ASSRTGGQGFGETQY	TRBV11-2	TRBJ2-5
SAISGTALRREAF	TRBV20-1	TRBJ1-1
SARGPTVNTEAF	TRBV20-1	TRBJ1-1
AISASGQNIQY	TRBV10-3	TRBJ2-4
ASSLAWRETQY	TRBV5-5	TRBJ2-5
ASSQSGTNYQPQH	TRBV4-1	TRBJ1-5
ASSEFPSGTDTQY	TRBV25-1	TRBJ2-3
ASSQGPGSSAQH	TRBV14	TRBJ1-5
ASGGIEQF	TRBV12-3/TRBV12-4	TRBJ2-1
ASSRLGQSSYEQY	TRBV14	TRBJ2-7
ASRRLAGDTQY	TRBV19	TRBJ2-3
ASRTGGFPDTQY	TRBV28	TRBJ2-3
SAIPETSGSRNTQY	TRBV20-1	TRBJ2-3
ASSETIRGRTTGYT	TRBV10-2	TRBJ1-2
ASSPQGQTIYSNQPQH	TRBV6-6	TRBJ1-5
ASSSLSGATNSPLH	TRBV27	TRBJ1-6
ASSSPTPNSPLH	TRBV6-5	TRBJ1-6
ASSQVRGAGGGYT	TRBV4-1	TRBJ1-2
ASSSLMGNTIY	TRBV12-3/TRBV12-4	TRBJ1-3
ASSQVGNEQY	TRBV3-1	TRBJ2-7
SVEVGIFEQF	TRBV29-1	TRBJ2-1
SARSFNYGYT	TRBV20-1	TRBJ1-2
ASSGGQGLETQY	TRBV2	TRBJ2-5
ASSHGQSGNTIY	TRBV7-2	TRBJ1-3
ASSKRDREANTGELF	TRBV21-1	TRBJ2-2
ASRLGAGDSYNEQF	TRBV11-2	TRBJ2-1
SVDVTSGRTGELF	TRBV29-1	TRBJ2-2
ASSPRRSGRSNEQF	TRBV12-3/TRBV12-4	TRBJ2-1
SVERDRGFGKNIQY	TRBV29-1	TRBJ2-4
ASSLAGRNNEKLF	TRBV5-1	TRBJ1-4
ASSQNWDRNTEAF	TRBV4-1	TRBJ1-1
ASSLRAGNTGELF	TRBV5-4	TRBJ2-2
ASSLTGSYNEQF	TRBV7-8	TRBJ2-1
ASNSQGAMNTEAF	TRBV28	TRBJ1-1
ASSQLAGQETQY	TRBV5-5	TRBJ2-5
ASSRRGNTEAF	TRBV27	TRBJ1-1